Below, one T cell receptor beta chain is given with its context. A universal primer site was created by template switching, with the cDNA bearing unique molecular identifiers. MiXCR was run by TCRdb on the 5' RACE reads, yielding one entry per CDR3 protein. The table records roughly 1,500,000 distinct CDR3 sequences, about 31% of them present only once. The data derive from a study of identical twins. Germline V lookup: CDR1 SEHNR, CDR2 FQNEAQ (reference sequence). V was trimmed by 1 base and J by 6 bases, leaving 9 bases between them. The CDR3 consists of 14 residues. The chain uses TRBV7-9 and TRBJ2-2; D unclear. Source material: cord blood. This TCR derives from a newborn girl in good health. The CDR3 region has the DNA TGTGCCAGCAGCTTAGTGGGGTACCCCGGGGAGCTGTTTTTT. Protein product: CASSLVGYPGELFF.